Listed below are T cell receptor beta chains from one sample, sequenced in a study of cytomegalovirus exposure and HLA in healthy donors. TCRdb keeps only in-frame clones here, not all; method: immunoSEQ multiplex PCR. This sample has approximately 76,000 clones, with around 70% found just once. Sequencing was done on a sample of PBMCs. Source of these receptors: a woman aged 40 to 49 in good health and CMV-seropositive. Both conserved end residues are part of each CDR3. The order of the fields is D gene, V gene, clone size, J gene, CDR3 protein, CDR3 DNA. The D gene is left open where the match is weak. Not every row has a clone size; where given, it reads once, few, many or a size class.

.,TRBV5-1,.,TRBJ1-1,CASSLGDLGNTEAFF,TGCGCCAGCAGCCTAGGGGATTTGGGGAACACTGAAGCTTTCTTT
TRBD1,TRBV10-3,.,TRBJ2-7,CAISELKDRGHEQYF,TGTGCCATCAGTGAGCTCAAGGACAGGGGGCACGAGCAGTACTTC
.,TRBV9,.,TRBJ1-1,CASSVRGYGDTEAFF,TGTGCCAGCAGCGTTAGAGGGTACGGGGACACTGAAGCTTTCTTT
TRBD1,TRBV6-5,few,TRBJ2-7,CASSDRGYEQYF,TGTGCCAGCAGTGACAGGGGATACGAGCAGTACTTC
.,TRBV20-1,.,TRBJ1-1,CSATSGRGAFF,TGCAGTGCCACCTCGGGGAGAGGGGCTTTCTTT
TRBD1,TRBV27,.,TRBJ1-5,CASSFSHRGSNQPQHF,TGTGCCAGCAGTTTTTCCCACAGGGGAAGCAATCAGCCCCAGCATTTT
.,TRBV7-6,.,TRBJ1-5,CASSPGRGSLYSNQPQHF,TGTGCCAGCAGTCCCGGGAGGGGTAGCCTTTATAGCAATCAGCCCCAGCATTTT
.,TRBV14,few,TRBJ1-1,CASSQDSVNTEAFF,TGTGCCAGCAGCCAAGATTCGGTGAACACTGAAGCTTTCTTT
TRBD1,TRBV28,.,TRBJ2-7,CASTVRGPYEQYF,TGTGCCAGCACCGTGAGGGGGCCTTACGAGCAGTACTTC
TRBD2,TRBV19,.,TRBJ2-5,CASTLAGGTQETQYF,TGTGCCAGTACCTTAGCGGGGGGGACCCAAGAGACCCAGTACTTC
.,TRBV5-1,once,TRBJ2-7,CASGRDNNEQYF,TGCGCCAGCGGCCGGGACAATAACGAGCAGTACTTC
.,TRBV10-3,.,TRBJ1-5,CAISQTIPQGPEVNQPQHF,TGTGCCATCAGTCAGACAATTCCCCAGGGTCCAGAGGTAAATCAGCCCCAGCATTTT
.,TRBV7-9,once,TRBJ2-3,CASSLVQVPTDTQYF,TGTGCCAGCAGCTTAGTACAGGTCCCCACAGATACGCAGTATTTT
TRBD1,TRBV19,.,TRBJ1-5,CASSTHRGDQPQHF,TGTGCCAGTAGTACACACAGGGGAGACCAGCCCCAGCATTTT
.,TRBV19,.,TRBJ2-7,CASSISGVAYEQYF,TGTGCCAGTAGTATTTCGGGGGTCGCCTACGAGCAGTACTTC
TRBD1,TRBV5-1,.,TRBJ2-7,CASKTGTGGYEQYF,TGCGCCAGCAAAACCGGGACAGGGGGGTACGAGCAGTACTTC
.,TRBV19,.,TRBJ1-4,CASSYHATNEKLFF,TGTGCCAGTAGCTACCACGCAACTAATGAAAAACTGTTTTTT
.,TRBV5-1,.,TRBJ2-7,CASSLGPSSYEQYF,TGCGCCAGCAGCTTGGGGCCTAGCTCCTACGAGCAGTACTTC
TRBD1,TRBV7-8,.,TRBJ2-3,CASSLMAPRRGRSTDTQYF,TGTGCCAGCAGCTTAATGGCCCCCCGAAGGGGGCGCAGCACAGATACGCAGTATTTT
.,TRBV5-4,.,TRBJ1-5,CASSLWGGNQPQHF,TGTGCCAGCAGCTTGTGGGGGGGCAATCAGCCCCAGCATTTT
TRBD1,TRBV30,many,TRBJ2-7,CAWSSDRAYEQYF,TGTGCCTGGAGTTCCGACAGGGCCTACGAGCAGTACTTC
.,TRBV5-4,.,TRBJ2-5,CASSLWGGKETQYF,TGTGCCAGCAGCTTGTGGGGCGGGAAAGAGACCCAGTACTTC
TRBD1,TRBV6-5,.,TRBJ2-7,CASSYVPGQSYEQYF,TGTGCCAGCAGTTACGTACCGGGACAGTCCTACGAGCAGTACTTC
.,TRBV21-1,.,TRBJ1-6,CASSHRQGDNSPLHF,TGTGCCAGCAGTCATCGACAGGGAGATAATTCACCCCTCCACTTT
.,TRBV28,.,TRBJ1-2,CASSLDTRVGYTF,TGTGCCAGCAGTTTAGATACCAGGGTTGGCTACACCTTC
.,TRBV7-2,.,TRBJ2-7,CASSSDSAFKYF,TGTGCCAGCAGCTCAGACTCCGCCTTTAAGTACTTC
TRBD2,TRBV27,.,TRBJ2-7,CASIARTRSGYEQYF,TGTGCCAGCATCGCCAGGACTAGAAGTGGCTACGAGCAGTACTTC
.,TRBV29-1,.,TRBJ2-3,CSVEEVSIYDTQYF,TGCAGCGTTGAAGAAGTTAGTATCTACGATACGCAGTATTTT
.,TRBV10-3,.,TRBJ1-2,CAISESTGYPSAYGYTF,TGTGCCATCAGTGAGTCGACAGGTTATCCGAGTGCCTATGGCTACACCTTC
.,TRBV7-2,.,TRBJ1-4,CASSRSGSSEKLFF,TGTGCCAGCAGCAGGTCGGGGTCATCTGAAAAACTGTTTTTT
.,TRBV25-1,medium-sized,TRBJ2-7,CASSDGAVGDEQYF,TGTGCCAGCAGTGATGGGGCTGTCGGTGACGAGCAGTACTTC
.,TRBV29-1,few,TRBJ1-2,CSVLSGSGYTF,TGCAGCGTCCTGTCGGGAAGTGGCTACACCTTC
.,TRBV29-1,.,TRBJ1-1,CSVGRENTEAFF,TGCAGCGTTGGCAGGGAGAACACTGAAGCTTTCTTT
.,TRBV2,.,TRBJ1-4,CASSAGGLDGKLFF,TGTGCCAGCAGTGCCGGTGGGCTTGACGGAAAACTGTTTTTT
TRBD1,TRBV4-3,.,TRBJ2-7,CASSQDRGTGTEQYF,TGCGCCAGCAGCCAAGATAGGGGGACAGGGACCGAGCAGTACTTC
.,TRBV5-5,.,TRBJ1-5,CASSSMDSGNQPQHF,TGTGCCAGCAGCTCCATGGACTCGGGCAATCAGCCCCAGCATTTT
TRBD1,TRBV4-3,.,TRBJ1-1,CASSQTPGQIFF,TGCGCCAGCAGCCAGACCCCGGGACAGATTTTCTTT
.,TRBV5-1,once,TRBJ2-3,CASRAGSAGTDTQYF,TGCGCCAGCAGGGCCGGGTCTGCGGGCACAGATACGCAGTATTTT
TRBD1,TRBV7-9,.,TRBJ1-1,CASSFRTGGLRDGEAFF,TGTGCCAGCAGCTTTCGGACAGGGGGCCTACGGGATGGTGAAGCTTTCTTT
.,TRBV6-1,.,TRBJ1-4,CASSPRQNEKLFF,TGTGCCAGCAGTCCCAGACAGAATGAAAAACTGTTTTTT
TRBD1,TRBV9,once,TRBJ2-3,CASSPTGGQTDTQYF,TGTGCCAGCAGCCCGACAGGGGGCCAGACAGATACGCAGTATTTT
.,TRBV7-2,.,TRBJ1-1,CASSEEGNTEAFF,TGTGCCAGCAGCGAAGAGGGGAACACTGAAGCTTTCTTT
TRBD1,TRBV6-5,few,TRBJ2-7,CASRNRGWYEQYF,TGTGCCAGCAGAAACAGGGGATGGTACGAGCAGTACTTC
.,TRBV6-1,few,TRBJ1-2,CASSEGLLYRVIRRSYGYTF,TGTGCCAGCAGTGAAGGATTACTGTACAGGGTCATCCGACGGTCCTATGGCTACACCTTC
TRBD2,TRBV7-7,once,TRBJ2-5,CASSLNLAARGETQYF,TGTGCTAGCAGCTTAAACCTAGCGGCGAGGGGAGAGACCCAGTACTTC
TRBD2,TRBV5-5,.,TRBJ2-5,CASSVGGLAGSETQYF,TGTGCCAGCAGCGTGGGGGGACTAGCGGGATCAGAGACCCAGTACTTC
.,TRBV2,.,TRBJ2-7,CASSEGWAGSSYEQYF,TGTGCCAGCAGTGAGGGCTGGGCGGGTAGCTCCTACGAGCAGTACTTC
TRBD1,TRBV25-1,.,TRBJ1-1,CASTGGYTEAFF,TGTGCCAGCACAGGGGGTTACACTGAAGCTTTCTTT
TRBD2,TRBV5-4,once,TRBJ2-7,CASSLGGQAGDHEQYF,TGTGCCAGCAGCTTAGGCGGTCAAGCGGGAGATCACGAGCAGTACTTC
.,TRBV11-3,.,TRBJ1-1,CASSPRSENTEAFF,TGTGCCAGCAGCCCTAGGTCGGAAAACACTGAAGCTTTCTTT
TRBD2,TRBV5-4,.,TRBJ2-1,CASSFRRGAYNEQFF,TGTGCCAGCAGCTTTCGGCGGGGGGCCTACAATGAGCAGTTCTTC
TRBD2,TRBV6-1,.,TRBJ2-1,CATQPRDYSYNEQFF,TGTGCCACCCAACCCCGGGACTACTCCTACAATGAGCAGTTCTTC
.,TRBV29-1,.,TRBJ2-2,CSVYLAALNTGELFF,TGCAGCGTTTATTTGGCGGCCCTCAACACCGGGGAGCTGTTTTTT
TRBD1,TRBV19,many,TRBJ1-1,CASRTTGGLGEAFF,TGTGCCAGCCGGACGACAGGGGGCTTGGGTGAAGCTTTCTTT
.,TRBV12-5,once,TRBJ2-1,CASGLNGYNEQFF,TGTGCTAGTGGTTTGAACGGTTACAATGAGCAGTTCTTC
TRBD2,TRBV5-4,few,TRBJ2-1,CAARVRGGSNEQFF,TGTGCCGCGAGGGTCCGGGGGGGTAGCAATGAGCAGTTCTTC
.,TRBV4-3,.,TRBJ1-6,CASSQERGSPLHF,TGCGCCAGCAGCCAAGAAAGGGGATCACCCCTCCACTTT
.,TRBV7-2,.,TRBJ1-1,CASSLEITRGRRNTEAFF,TGTGCCAGCAGCTTAGAAATAACCAGGGGAAGGCGGAACACTGAAGCTTTCTTT
TRBD1,TRBV7-2,.,TRBJ2-7,CASSPDRATYEQYF,TGTGCCAGCAGCCCGGACAGGGCCACCTACGAGCAGTACTTC